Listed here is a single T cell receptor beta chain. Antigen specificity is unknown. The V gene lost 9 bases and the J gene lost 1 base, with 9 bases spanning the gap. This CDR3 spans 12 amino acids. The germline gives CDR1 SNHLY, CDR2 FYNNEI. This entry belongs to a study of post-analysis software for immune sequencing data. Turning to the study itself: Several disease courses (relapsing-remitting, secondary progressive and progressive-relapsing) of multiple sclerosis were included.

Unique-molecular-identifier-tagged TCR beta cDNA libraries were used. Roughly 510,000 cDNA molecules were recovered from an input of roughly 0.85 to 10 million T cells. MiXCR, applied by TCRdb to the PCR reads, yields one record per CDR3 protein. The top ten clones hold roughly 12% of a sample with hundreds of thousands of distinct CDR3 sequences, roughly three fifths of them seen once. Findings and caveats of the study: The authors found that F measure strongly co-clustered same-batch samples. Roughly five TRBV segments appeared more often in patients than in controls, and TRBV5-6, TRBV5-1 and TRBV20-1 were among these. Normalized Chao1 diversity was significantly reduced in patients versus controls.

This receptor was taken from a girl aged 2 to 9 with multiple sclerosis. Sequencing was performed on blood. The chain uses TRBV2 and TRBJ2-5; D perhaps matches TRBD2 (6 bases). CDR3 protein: CARRDSQETQYF. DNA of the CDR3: TGTGCCAGAAGGGACTCCCAAGAGACCCAGTACTTC.